The sequence of this TCR beta chain was determined in a study of shared clonotypes between healthy human individuals. Study-wide findings and caveats: A limitation of the genetic and exposure-history diversity represented arose from few donors. The study found lower generation probabilities in non-shared clonotypes than in those shared by all four donors.

V lost 3 bases to trimming and J lost 6 bases, with 11 bases between them. CDR1 is KGHSH and CDR2 is LQKENI in the germline V gene. CDR3 length equals 13 residues. Donation came from healthy HIV-negative adults that had no recent acute infections or vaccinations. Sequenced by immunoSEQ multiplex PCR; TCRdb stores in-frame clones only, minus some. In the table there are 700,000 or so clones, about 78% of which are singletons. Remarks on this clone: The antigen remains unidentified.

The TCR comes from a woman aged 25-40 years in good health. The rearrangement uses TRBV18 and TRBJ1-2; tentative D call: TRBD1 (6 bases). The sample comprised memory CD4+ T cells sorted from blood. Documented subset: CD45RA-negative fraction. CDR3 sequence reads: CASSPREGDGYTF. The CDR3, as DNA: TGTGCCAGCTCACCGAGAGAGGGGGATGGCTACACCTTC.